Reported below is one T cell receptor beta chain. Germline-derived CDR1 and CDR2 are LGHDT and YNNKEL (reference sequence). The CDR3 covers 14 residues. V trimming: 1 base; J trimming: 12 bases; junction bases outside the gene matches: 5. These data belong to a study of blood T cell repertoires in COVID-19. Study context: PBMCs, B-cell-depleted T cells, or T cells provided the cDNA or gDNA that made up the material.

Source study methods: Estimation of nucleated cell counts was performed using reference gene primer amplification. TCRdb's copy holds only in-frame clones and misses some; the assay was immunoSEQ multiplex PCR. V, J and clone size are taken as reported in that table, and D and trimming were inferred from the DNA itself. The sample comprises some 50,000 clones, around 87% of which are singletons, and about 5% rests with the top ten. The source of this sequence is a human donor in a cohort sampled during active COVID-19. The chain has TRBV3-1 (or the pseudogene TRBV3-2) and TRBJ2-1; the match to TRBD1 covers 11 bases. The sequenced sample consisted of peripheral blood. The CDR3 here is CASSQGTGGAGQFF. CDR3 nucleotides: TGTGCCAGCAGCCAAGGGACAGGGGGCGCAGGGCAGTTCTTC.